Sequencing of this T cell receptor beta chain was carried out in a study of read filtering for tumor transcriptome and immune sequencing. Study results and limitations: Sorted CD138-negative bone marrow cells were not purified T cells. About 80% of IR-seq clonotypes had a single read, yet these held around 3.5% of reads.

This clonotype was seen ten or more times. Its antigen is unknown. V dropped 5 bases and J dropped 0 bases, with 8 bases sitting between them. This CDR3 comprises 14 residues. The germline gives CDR1 SGHAT, CDR2 FQNNGV. From roughly 400 ng of RNA, a library with molecular barcoded alpha/delta and beta/gamma adaptors was made. TCRdb passed the reads through MiXCR, listing each CDR3 protein once. This table has about 90,000 distinct CDR3 sequences, 9% to 15% appearing once. At the time of active disease, bone marrow was collected from every patient. This TCR came from a donor at least 40 years old with multiple myeloma. Material for sequencing was a population of CD138-negative cells sorted from bone marrow. This sequence joins TRBV11-2 and TRBJ1-3; D ambiguous. The CDR3 region has the DNA TGTGCCAGCAGCCTACAGAGCTCTGGAAACACCATATATTTT. Translation: CASSLQSSGNTIYF. Combining the CDR3 with reference TRBV11-2 and TRBJ1-3 gives the whole variable domain EAGVAQSPRYKIIEKRQSVAFWCNPISGHATLYWYQQILGQGPKLLIQFQNNGVVDDSQLPKDRFSAERLKGVDSTLKIQPAKLEDSAVYLCASSLQSSGNTIYFGEGSWLTVV.